Given below is one T cell receptor beta chain in context. This entry comes from a study of cytomegalovirus exposure and HLA in healthy donors. Primers: 60 Vbeta forward and 13 Jbeta reverse. The repertoire was sequenced with immunoSEQ multiplex PCR; TCRdb's copy has only in-frame clones and lacks some. This sample has some 200,000 clones, with roughly 80% found just once. The CDR3 runs 15 residues. Germline values: CDR1 SEHNR, CDR2 FQNEAQ (reference sequence). Trimming removed 2 bases from V and 4 bases from J, with 11 bases in between. The TCR comes from a man between 45 and 60 years old in good health and CMV-seronegative. The chain combines TRBV7-9 with TRBJ1-4; D may be TRBD1 (6 bases). Sequencing used PBMCs. The CDR3 loop reads CASSLSGRGNEKLFF. As DNA, the CDR3 is TGTGCCAGCAGCTTATCGGGCAGGGGTAATGAAAAACTGTTTTTT.